The 26 T cell receptor beta chains reported below all come from one sample, sequenced in a study of post-analysis software for immune sequencing data (dated by TCRdb to about 2015). The intended sense of this specimen's time point label: second blood draw from one MS patient after hematopoietic stem cell transplantation. Preparation of the library involved PCR. Sequencer: Illumina HiSeq 2500. To reduce PCR and sequencing biases, unique molecular identifiers were built into the TCR beta cDNA libraries. TCRdb reprocessing: public reads trimmed at Q25 with fastp, clones called with MiXCR, in-frame beta chains kept. CDR3 protein duplicates are merged, each entry listing the most common genes and DNA. The sample table records roughly 160,000 distinct CDR3 sequences; 30% to 45% of these occur just once. Approximately 30% of the sample lies in the top ten. The sequencing used blood, collected after autologous hematopoietic stem cell transplantation. All receptors come from a girl under 18 with multiple sclerosis. Donor details come from another sample of the same person, matched by shared clones.

The chain uses TRBV6-1 and TRBJ2-1; 7 nucleotides agree with TRBD1. With V trimmed by 4 bases and J by 10 bases, 7 bases remained unmatched. Germline CDR1 reads MNHNS; CDR2 reads SASEGT. The CDR3 extends over 13 amino acids. The DNA for the CDR3 is TGTGCCAGCAGTGGAACAGGGGTCAAAGAGCAGTTCTTC. It is translated as CASSGTGVKEQFF.

This clonotype was counted between two and nine times. The rearrangement uses TRBV4-2 and TRBJ2-3; 11 bases are a match to TRBD2. The J segment lost 2 bases and the V segment lost 0 bases, leaving 4 bases of the junction unmatched. Germline V CDR1 and CDR2: LGHNA, YNFKEQ. This CDR3 has 17 residues. The CDR3 region is CASSQDTSGGYTDTQYF. CDR3 in DNA: TGTGCCAGCAGCCAAGATACTAGCGGGGGCTACACAGATACGCAGTATTTT.

This chain links TRBV27 with TRBJ2-7; 10 nucleotides line up with TRBD2. The germline V gene encodes CDR1 MNHEY and CDR2 SMNVEV (reference sequence). The V gene end was trimmed by 2 bases and the J gene end by 7 bases; junction bases not matched to a gene: 2. The CDR3 is made up of 13 amino acids. As DNA, the CDR3 is TGTGCCAGCAGTTTAGGTAGCGGGGGGGAGCAGTACTTC. Translated, it gives CASSLGSGGEQYF.

The chain uses TRBV28 and TRBJ2-1; D tentatively fits TRBD1 or TRBD2 (5 bases each). Germline CDR1 and CDR2: MDHEN and SYDVKM. This CDR3 is built from 11 residues. With 5 bases removed from V and 12 bases from J, the gap between germline ends came to 11 bases. The CDR3 DNA reads as TGTGCCAGCAGTCTAACTAGGGGGCAGTTCTTC. The encoded protein is CASSLTRGQFF.

CDR3 protein: CASSRPGRSAQYF. The DNA for the CDR3 is TGCGCCAGCAGCCGACCGGGACGGTCCGCGCAGTATTTT. This chain uses TRBV4-3 with TRBJ2-3; D possibly matches TRBD1 or TRBD2 (5 bases each). Trimming pared 4 bases from V and 10 bases from J, leaving 15 bases between. This CDR3 region has 13 residues. Germline CDR1 reads LGHNA; CDR2 reads YSLEER.

The chain recombines TRBV20-1 with TRBJ1-1; 9 bases map to TRBD1. This CDR3 has 13 residues. Germline-derived CDR1 and CDR2 are DFQATT and SNEGSKA (reference sequence). J was trimmed by 4 bases and V by 6 bases; bases with no gene match: 6. The CDR3 protein is CSARTGEGTEAFF. DNA of the CDR3: TGCAGTGCCCGGACAGGGGAGGGCACTGAAGCTTTCTTT.

This clonotype has more than one count but fewer than ten. The CDR3 DNA follows: TGCGCCAGCTCCCGGACCTGGGCAGATACGCAGTATTTT. It encodes CASSRTWADTQYF. This rearrangement joins TRBV10-2 to TRBJ2-3; D uncertain. CDR1 and CDR2 from the germline V gene are WSHSY and SAAADI. This CDR3 has 13 residues. The V end lost 8 bases, the J end lost 4 bases, and 13 bases lay between the germline ends.

The CDR3 region is CSARRSSGLPTDTQYF. Written as DNA, the CDR3 is TGCAGTGCTAGGCGCTCCAGCGGGCTTCCCACAGATACGCAGTATTTT. The rearrangement links TRBV20-1 to TRBJ2-3, with D possibly matching TRBD2 (6 bases). Per the germline V gene, CDR1 is DFQATT and CDR2 is SNEGSKA (reference sequence). V lost 3 bases to trimming and J lost 2 bases, with 18 bases between them. The CDR3 extends over 16 amino acids.

Details on this clonotype: One end of the junction varies from germline; a read error may be responsible. The chain is built from TRBV4-1 and TRBJ1-4, with 7 bases fitting TRBD1. The germline CDR1 and CDR2 sequences are MGHRA and YSYEKL. The CDR3 is made up of 14 amino acids. This chain's CDR3 is CASRQWGTDEKPFF. The CDR3 bases are TGCGCCAGCAGGCAATGGGGGACAGATGAAAAACCGTTTTTT.

This chain uses TRBV7-9 with TRBJ1-2, with D hard to call. Per the germline V gene, CDR1 is SEHNR and CDR2 is FQNEAQ (reference sequence). Trimming removed 0 bases from V and 3 bases from J, with 14 bases in between. This CDR3 region has 16 residues. The CDR3 is CASSLAMQPLDYGYTF. CDR3 sequence (DNA): TGTGCCAGCAGCTTAGCGATGCAGCCACTCGACTATGGCTACACCTTC.

This clonotype was picked up a small number of times. This rearrangement joins TRBV7-9 to TRBJ2-3; tentatively, D is TRBD1 or TRBD2 (5 bases each). The V gene's germline CDR1 is SEHNR and CDR2 FQNEAQ (reference sequence). The CDR3 contains 18 residues. The ends were cut back, 5 bases at V and 0 bases at J, with 21 bases in the middle. As DNA, the CDR3 is TGTGCCAGCAGCGGCTGGTGGGGGATATACCTAAGCACAGATACGCAGTATTTT. Translating gives CASSGWWGIYLSTDTQYF.

The CDR3 reads CASSHHRGYEQYF. CDR3 nucleotides: TGTGCCAGCAGCCACCACAGGGGCTACGAGCAGTACTTC. The gene calls are TRBV4-2 and TRBJ2-7, with 7 bases identical to TRBD1. Per the germline V gene, CDR1 is LGHNA and CDR2 is YNFKEQ. CDR3 length: 13 residues. J was trimmed by 3 bases and V by 3 bases; bases with no gene match: 2.

The chain carries TRBV10-2 and TRBJ1-2; 7 bases match TRBD1. Trimming at V came to 4 bases and at J to 5 bases, leaving 4 bases not matched to a gene. The CDR3 extends over 13 amino acids. The V gene's germline CDR1 is WSHSY and CDR2 SAAADI. The chain's CDR3 is CASSGDREYGYTF. The CDR3 nucleotides read TGCGCCAGCAGTGGAGACAGGGAGTATGGCTACACCTTC.

This clonotype has just a few counts. CDR3 bases: TGCAGTGCTAGAGAGACCGGTACCCCTGAAGCTTTCTTT. As protein: CSARETGTPEAFF. This chain uses TRBV20-1 with TRBJ1-1; D remains ambiguous. Germline V gene data show CDR1 as DFQATT and CDR2 as SNEGSKA (reference sequence). V was clipped by 0 bases and J by 6 bases, with 11 bases between them. The CDR3 contains 13 residues.

The genes are TRBV20-1 and TRBJ2-4, with 8 nucleotides matching TRBD1. The CDR3 has 14 amino acids. Germline V CDR1 and CDR2: DFQATT, SNEGSKA (reference sequence). Trimming cost V 4 bases and J 2 bases; bases outside gene matches: 4. This chain's CDR3 is CSAIPGGTKNIQYF. In DNA form, the CDR3 reads TGCAGTGCTATTCCAGGGGGCACCAAAAACATTCAGTACTTC.

The chain recombines TRBV12-3 or TRBV12-4 with TRBJ2-5, with 9 bases identical to TRBD1. The length of the CDR3 is 14 residues. The J segment lost 6 bases and the V segment lost 7 bases, leaving 9 bases of the junction unmatched. The CDR3 here is CASIKGTGRKTQYF. In DNA form, the CDR3 reads TGTGCCAGCATCAAAGGGACAGGGCGAAAGACCCAGTACTTC.

The V and J genes are TRBV7-8 and TRBJ2-7, with D possibly called TRBD1 or TRBD2 (5 bases each). The ends were cut back, 5 bases at V and 5 bases at J, with 19 bases in the middle. Germline V gives CDR1 SGHVS, CDR2 FQNEAQ. This CDR3 has 15 amino acids. For the CDR3, the DNA is TGTGCCAGCAGCCCAGAGGGGCATAGGACTCACGAGCAGTACTTC. This encodes CASSPEGHRTHEQYF.

The chain links TRBV7-2 to TRBJ1-2, with D possibly being TRBD1 (5 bases). Germline-derived CDR1 and CDR2 are SGHTA and FQGNSA. CDR3 length equals 15 residues. Trimming left V 7 bases short and J 0 bases short, with 15 bases between. CDR3 sequence reads: CASTLRQRANYGYTF. The CDR3 bases are TGTGCCAGCACCCTACGACAGAGAGCTAACTATGGCTACACCTTC.

The CDR3, as DNA: TGTGCCAGCAGCTTCGGGAGACTAGCGGGAGGCGGTGAGACCCAGTACTTC. As protein: CASSFGRLAGGGETQYF. The rearrangement joins TRBV7-9 to TRBJ2-5; 13 nucleotides align to TRBD2. The CDR3 is 17 amino acids. CDR1 SEHNR and CDR2 FQNEAQ come from the germline V gene (reference sequence). The ends lost 3 bases at V and 5 bases at J; junction bases unmatched: 9.

This clonotype appeared a few times. The rearrangement links TRBV5-6 to TRBJ1-1; no definite D call. Germline V lookup: CDR1 SGHDT, CDR2 YYEEEE. V was shortened by 4 bases and J by 6 bases, with 13 bases between the two germline ends. The CDR3 consists of 13 residues. The CDR3 nucleotides are TGTGCCAGCAGCCCACAGAGAGCGCCTGAAGCTTTCTTT. It specifies CASSPQRAPEAFF.

CDR3 amino acids: CASSHHREGRNEQFF. CDR3 nucleotides: TGTGCCAGCAGCCACCACAGGGAGGGACGGAATGAGCAGTTCTTC. The rearrangement links TRBV3-1 to TRBJ2-1, with D tentatively TRBD2 (7 bases). The CDR3 is 15 amino acids. The germline V gene has CDR1 LGHDT and CDR2 YNNKEL (reference sequence). V was trimmed by 3 bases and J by 7 bases, leaving 16 bases between them.

V usage is TRBV7-9 and J usage is TRBJ2-1; 14 bases agree with TRBD2. Per the germline V gene, CDR1 is SEHNR and CDR2 is FQNEAQ (reference sequence). J was trimmed by 10 bases and V by 2 bases; bases with no gene match: 7. This CDR3 has 16 amino acids. This CDR3 is CASSLSTSGGVGEQFF. As DNA, the CDR3 is TGTGCCAGCAGCTTATCGACTAGCGGGGGGGTAGGCGAGCAGTTCTTC.

This clonotype came up many times. V usage is TRBV29-1 and J usage is TRBJ2-1; 8 bases line up with TRBD2. Germline CDR1 is SQVTM and CDR2 is ANQGSEA. The J segment lost 5 bases and the V segment lost 7 bases, leaving 10 bases of the junction unmatched. CDR3 size: 14 residues. The CDR3 loop reads CSGFLRAGDNEQFF. The CDR3 DNA is TGCAGCGGATTCCTGAGAGCGGGGGACAATGAGCAGTTCTTC.

This clonotype was observed a few times. The V gene is TRBV7-9, the J gene TRBJ2-5, with D possibly TRBD1 on 7 matching bases. The V end lost 5 bases, the J end lost 11 bases, and 18 bases lay between the germline ends. There are 13 residues in the CDR3. The germline V gene encodes CDR1 SEHNR and CDR2 FQNEAQ (reference sequence). CDR3 DNA: TGTGCCAGCAGCGCGGACGGAGGGGGCAATCAGTACTTC. Encoded protein: CASSADGGGNQYF.

The CDR3 here is CSVETSGTLYEQYF. The CDR3 bases are TGCAGCGTTGAAACTAGCGGGACCCTCTACGAGCAGTACTTC. The rearrangement links TRBV29-1 to TRBJ2-7; 10 bases are a match to TRBD2. Germline loops: CDR1 SQVTM, CDR2 ANQGSEA. The V segment lost 2 bases and the J segment 3 bases; nucleotides outside the gene matches: 4. The CDR3 has 14 residues.

The table lists this clonotype with a few counts. CDR3 residues: CASGLTPGGVYGYTF. In DNA, the CDR3 is TGTGCTAGTGGTTTGACCCCAGGGGGGGTGTATGGCTACACCTTC. V gene TRBV12-5 combines with J gene TRBJ1-2, with 7 bases aligning to TRBD1. Germline lookup yields CDR1 LGHNT and CDR2 FRNRAP. CDR3 length: 15 amino acids. Germline trimming cut 2 bases from V and 5 bases from J; bases unmatched to any gene: 8.